This note documents a single T cell receptor (beta chain) sequence. The record originates from a study of blood T cell repertoires in COVID-19. Looked up from germline, CDR1 is MNHEY and CDR2 is SMNVEV (reference sequence). The CDR3 consists of 15 residues. The V and J ends lost 6 bases and 6 bases respectively, with 19 bases between them. In the study's own analysis: By means of reference gene primer amplification, nucleated cell counts were estimated. Assay: immunoSEQ multiplex PCR; the TCRdb copy retains only in-frame clones and omits some. V, J and clone size derive from that table, while D and trimming were established from the DNA sequence. Among 200,000 or so clones, more than 65% were seen once, and the ten largest hold about 2%.

This receptor was identified in a middle-aged man who had recovered from COVID-19. The V and J genes are TRBV27 and TRBJ2-3; possible D gene TRBD1, 6 bases. The sequenced sample was peripheral blood. The CDR3 DNA sequence: TGTGCCAGCAGGTTCACCACTACAGGGTCGGATACGCAGTATTTT. Its protein product is CASRFTTTGSDTQYF.